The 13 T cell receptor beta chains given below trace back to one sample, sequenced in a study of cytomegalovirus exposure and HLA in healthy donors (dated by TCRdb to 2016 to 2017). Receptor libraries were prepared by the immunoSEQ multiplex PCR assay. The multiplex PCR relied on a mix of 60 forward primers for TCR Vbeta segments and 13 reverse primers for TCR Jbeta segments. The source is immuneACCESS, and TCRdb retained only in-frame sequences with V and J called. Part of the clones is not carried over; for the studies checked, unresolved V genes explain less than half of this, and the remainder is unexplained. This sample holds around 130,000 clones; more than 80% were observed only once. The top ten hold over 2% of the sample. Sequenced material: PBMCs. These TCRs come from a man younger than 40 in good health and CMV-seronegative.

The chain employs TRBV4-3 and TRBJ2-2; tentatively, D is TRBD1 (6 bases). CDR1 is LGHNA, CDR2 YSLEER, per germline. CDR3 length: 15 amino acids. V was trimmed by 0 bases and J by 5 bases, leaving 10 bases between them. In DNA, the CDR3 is TGCGCCAGCAGCCAAGAACGAGGGGGAACCGGGGAGCTGTTTTTT. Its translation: CASSQERGGTGELFF.

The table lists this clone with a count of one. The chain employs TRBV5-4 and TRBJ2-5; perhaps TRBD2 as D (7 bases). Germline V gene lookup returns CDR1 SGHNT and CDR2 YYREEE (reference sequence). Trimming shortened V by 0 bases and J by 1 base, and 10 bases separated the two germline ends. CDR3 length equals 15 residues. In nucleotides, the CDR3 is TGTGCCAGCAGCTTGGGACGGGGGGCCCAAGAGACCCAGTACTTC. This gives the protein CASSLGRGAQETQYF.

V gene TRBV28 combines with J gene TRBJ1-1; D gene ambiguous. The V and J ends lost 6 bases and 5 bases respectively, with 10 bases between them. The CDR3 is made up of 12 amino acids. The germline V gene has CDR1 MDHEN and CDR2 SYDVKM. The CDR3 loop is CASSRGGTEAFF. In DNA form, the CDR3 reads TGTGCCAGCAGCCGAGGTGGTACTGAAGCTTTCTTT. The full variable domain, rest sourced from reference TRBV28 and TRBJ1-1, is DVKVTQSSRYLVKRTGEKVFLECVQDMDHENMFWYRQDPGLGLRLIYFSYDVKMKEKGDIPEGYSVSREKKERFSLILESASTNQTSMYLCASSRGGTEAFFGQGTRLTVV.

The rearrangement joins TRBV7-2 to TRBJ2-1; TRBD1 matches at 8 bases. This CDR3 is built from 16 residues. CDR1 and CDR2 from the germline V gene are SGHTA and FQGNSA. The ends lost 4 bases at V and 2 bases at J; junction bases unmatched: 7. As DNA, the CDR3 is TGTGCCAGCAGCTCGCCGGGACAGGTACCCTACAATGAGCAGTTCTTC. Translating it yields CASSSPGQVPYNEQFF. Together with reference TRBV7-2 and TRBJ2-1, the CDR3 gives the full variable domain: GAGVSQSPSNKVTEKGKDVELRCDPISGHTALYWYRQSLGQGLEFLIYFQGNSAPDKSGLPSDRFSAERTGGSVSTLTIQRTQQEDSAVYLCASSSPGQVPYNEQFFGPGTRLTVL.

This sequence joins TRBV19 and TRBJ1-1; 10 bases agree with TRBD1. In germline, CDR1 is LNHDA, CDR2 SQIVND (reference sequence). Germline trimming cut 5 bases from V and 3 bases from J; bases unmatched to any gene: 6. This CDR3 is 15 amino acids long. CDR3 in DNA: TGTGCCAGTAGTGCCTCGGACAGGGGGTACACTGAAGCTTTCTTT. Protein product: CASSASDRGYTEAFF.

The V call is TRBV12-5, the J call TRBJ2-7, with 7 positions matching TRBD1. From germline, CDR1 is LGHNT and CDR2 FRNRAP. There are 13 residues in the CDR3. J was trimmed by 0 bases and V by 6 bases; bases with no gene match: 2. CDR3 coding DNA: TGTGCTAGTGGATCAGGGGGCTCCTACGAGCAGTACTTC. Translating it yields CASGSGGSYEQYF.

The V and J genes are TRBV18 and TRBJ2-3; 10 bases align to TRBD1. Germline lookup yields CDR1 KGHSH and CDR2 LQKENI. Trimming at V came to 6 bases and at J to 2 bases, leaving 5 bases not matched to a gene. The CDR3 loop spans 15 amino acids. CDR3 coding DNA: TGTGCCAGCTCGCCCGGGACAGGGGTCACAGATACGCAGTATTTT. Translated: CASSPGTGVTDTQYF.

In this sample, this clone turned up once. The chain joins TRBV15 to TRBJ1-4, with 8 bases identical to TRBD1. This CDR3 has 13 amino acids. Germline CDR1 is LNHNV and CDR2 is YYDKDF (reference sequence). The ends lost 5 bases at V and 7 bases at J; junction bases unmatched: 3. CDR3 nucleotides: TGTGCCACCAGCGAGGACAGGGCTGAAAAACTGTTTTTT. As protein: CATSEDRAEKLFF.

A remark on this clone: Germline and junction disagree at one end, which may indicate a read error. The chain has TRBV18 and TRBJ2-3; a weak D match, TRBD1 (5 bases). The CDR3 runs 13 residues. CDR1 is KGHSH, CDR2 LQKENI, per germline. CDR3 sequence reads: CASSVPKTETQYF. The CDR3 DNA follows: TGTGCCAGCTCAGTACCAAAGACAGAGACGCAGTATTTT.

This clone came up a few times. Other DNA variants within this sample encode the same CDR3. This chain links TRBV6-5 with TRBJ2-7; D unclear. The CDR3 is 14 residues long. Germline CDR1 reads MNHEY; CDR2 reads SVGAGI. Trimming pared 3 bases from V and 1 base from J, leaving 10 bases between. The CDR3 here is CASSYLARSYEQYF. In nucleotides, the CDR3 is TGTGCCAGCAGTTATTTGGCCAGATCCTACGAGCAGTACTTC.

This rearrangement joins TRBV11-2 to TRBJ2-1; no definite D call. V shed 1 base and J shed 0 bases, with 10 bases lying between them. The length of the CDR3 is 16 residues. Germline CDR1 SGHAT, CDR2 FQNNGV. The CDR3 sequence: CASSLGGSSSYNEQFF. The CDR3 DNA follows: TGTGCCAGCAGCTTAGGAGGTTCGAGCTCCTACAATGAGCAGTTCTTC.

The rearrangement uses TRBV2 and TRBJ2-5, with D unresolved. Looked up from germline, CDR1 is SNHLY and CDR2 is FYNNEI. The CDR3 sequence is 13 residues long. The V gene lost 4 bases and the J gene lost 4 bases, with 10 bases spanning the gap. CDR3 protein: CASSVLSRETQYF. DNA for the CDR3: TGTGCCAGCAGTGTTCTATCACGAGAGACCCAGTACTTC.

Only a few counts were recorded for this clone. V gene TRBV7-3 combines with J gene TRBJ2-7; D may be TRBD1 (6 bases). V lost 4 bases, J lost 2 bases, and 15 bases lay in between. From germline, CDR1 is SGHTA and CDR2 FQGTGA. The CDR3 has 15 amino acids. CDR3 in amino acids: CASSYRLDRPYEQYF. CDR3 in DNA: TGTGCCAGCAGCTACCGTCTGGACAGACCCTACGAGCAGTACTTC.